This TCR beta chain was recovered during a study of T cell responses to AZD1222 COVID-19 vaccine. The study's findings and limits: When two AZD1222 doses had been given, Spike-specific TCR breadth and depth rose. It should be noted that donors were predominantly white British and more often female, and clonal diversity was possibly underestimated.

Produced via immunoSEQ multiplex PCR; TCRdb's table is partial and in-frame only. The sample includes fewer than 150,000 clones, 80% to 90% of them seen just once. A note on this clone: As yet, its antigen is unknown.

The CDR3 sequence is 15 residues long. J gave up 4 bases and V 6 bases, and 7 bases lay outside the gene matches. Germline values: CDR1 KGHSH, CDR2 LQKENI. The sequencing used peripheral blood, collected 28 days after the second AZD1222 dose. J is TRBJ1-5 and V is TRBV18; 9 positions agree with TRBD1. The receptor comes from an adult who received the AZD1222 COVID-19 vaccine. The CDR3 DNA is TGTGCCAGCTCCAGGGGACAGGGACCAAATCAGCCCCAGCATTTT. It specifies CASSRGQGPNQPQHF.